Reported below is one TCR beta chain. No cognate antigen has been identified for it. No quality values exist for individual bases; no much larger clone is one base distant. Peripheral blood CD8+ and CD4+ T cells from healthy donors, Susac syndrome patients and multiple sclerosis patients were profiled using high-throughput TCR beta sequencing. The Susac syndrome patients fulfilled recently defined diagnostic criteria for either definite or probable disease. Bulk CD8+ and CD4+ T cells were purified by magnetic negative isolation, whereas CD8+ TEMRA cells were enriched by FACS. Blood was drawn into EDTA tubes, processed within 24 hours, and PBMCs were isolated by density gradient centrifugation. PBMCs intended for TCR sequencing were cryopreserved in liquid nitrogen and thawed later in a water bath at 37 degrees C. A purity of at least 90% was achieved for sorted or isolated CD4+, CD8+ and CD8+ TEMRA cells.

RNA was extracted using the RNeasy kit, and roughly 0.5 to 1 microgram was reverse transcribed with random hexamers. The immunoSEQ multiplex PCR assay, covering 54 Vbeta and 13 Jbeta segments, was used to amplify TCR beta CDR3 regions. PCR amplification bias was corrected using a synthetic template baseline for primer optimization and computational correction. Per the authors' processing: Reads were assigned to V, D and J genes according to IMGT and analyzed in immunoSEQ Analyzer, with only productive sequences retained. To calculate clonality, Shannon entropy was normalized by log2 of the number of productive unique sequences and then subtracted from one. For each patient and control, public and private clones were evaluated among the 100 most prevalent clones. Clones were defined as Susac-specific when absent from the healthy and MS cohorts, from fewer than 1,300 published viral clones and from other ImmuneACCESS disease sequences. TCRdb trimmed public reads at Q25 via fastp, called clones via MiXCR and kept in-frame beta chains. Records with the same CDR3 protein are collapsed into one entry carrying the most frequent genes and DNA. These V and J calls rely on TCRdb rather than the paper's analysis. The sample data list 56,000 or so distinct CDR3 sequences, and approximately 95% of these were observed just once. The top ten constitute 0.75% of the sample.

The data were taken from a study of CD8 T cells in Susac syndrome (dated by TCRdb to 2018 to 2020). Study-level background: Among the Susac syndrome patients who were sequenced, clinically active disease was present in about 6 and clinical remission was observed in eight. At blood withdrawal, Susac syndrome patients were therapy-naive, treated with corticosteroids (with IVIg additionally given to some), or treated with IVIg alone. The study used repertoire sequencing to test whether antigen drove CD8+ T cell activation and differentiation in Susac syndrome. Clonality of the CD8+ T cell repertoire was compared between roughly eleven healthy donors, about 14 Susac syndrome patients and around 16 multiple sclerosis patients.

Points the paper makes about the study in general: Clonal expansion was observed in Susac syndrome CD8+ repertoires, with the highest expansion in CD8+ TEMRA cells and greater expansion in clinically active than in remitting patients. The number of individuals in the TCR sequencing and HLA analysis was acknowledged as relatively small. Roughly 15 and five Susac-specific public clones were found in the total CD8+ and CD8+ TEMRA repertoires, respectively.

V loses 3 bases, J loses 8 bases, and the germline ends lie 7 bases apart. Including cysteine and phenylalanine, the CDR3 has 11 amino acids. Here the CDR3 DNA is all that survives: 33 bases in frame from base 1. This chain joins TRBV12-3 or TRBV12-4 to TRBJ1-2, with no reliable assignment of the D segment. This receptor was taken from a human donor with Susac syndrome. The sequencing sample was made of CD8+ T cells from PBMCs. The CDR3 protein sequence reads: CASSLPGGYTF. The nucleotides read TGTGCCAGCAGTTTGCCGGGCGGCTACACCTTC.